What follows are 21 T cell receptor beta chains derived from one specimen sequenced in a study of OX40 agonist ivuxolimab in advanced cancers. Here immunoSEQ multiplex PCR was the method, and the copy in TCRdb shows in-frame clones only, minus some. The sample shows over 70,000 clones, 85% to 95% of them seen only once. This material consisted of CD4+ or CD8+ T cells sorted from blood, taken in a trial of the OX40 agonist ivuxolimab. Receptors were obtained from an adult with an advanced solid tumor such as melanoma, head and neck, liver or kidney cancer.

The rearrangement joins TRBV27 to TRBJ2-1, with D possibly being TRBD2 (6 bases). CDR1 is MNHEY and CDR2 is SMNVEV in the germline V gene (reference sequence). V was clipped by 3 bases and J by 8 bases, with 8 bases between them. The CDR3 is made up of 12 amino acids. The CDR3 protein is CASSFPGDEQFF. In DNA form, the CDR3 reads TGTGCCAGCAGTTTTCCGGGGGATGAGCAGTTCTTC.

The chain has TRBV12-5 and TRBJ1-1, with 9 bases identical to TRBD1. This CDR3 comprises 15 residues. The V and J ends lost 4 bases and 2 bases, in that order; junction bases with no gene match: 5. CDR1 LGHNT and CDR2 FRNRAP come from the germline V gene. The DNA of the CDR3 is TGTGCTAGTGGTTCTGGGACAGGGCCTAACACTGAAGCTTTCTTT. The encoded protein is CASGSGTGPNTEAFF.

This chain joins TRBV2 and TRBJ2-7; 11 bases are a match to TRBD2. V trimming: 7 bases; J trimming: 0 bases; junction bases outside the gene matches: 11. CDR3 length: 17 amino acids. Germline V gene lookup returns CDR1 SNHLY and CDR2 FYNNEI. CDR3 amino acids: CASKRTSGFPLSYEQYF. In DNA form, the CDR3 reads TGTGCCAGCAAACGGACTAGCGGGTTTCCCCTCTCCTACGAGCAGTACTTC.

The chain links TRBV19 to TRBJ2-1; the match to TRBD2 covers 8 bases. The germline gives CDR1 LNHDA, CDR2 SQIVND (reference sequence). V shed 5 bases and J 0 bases; nucleotides not matched to a gene: 3. The length of the CDR3 is 15 residues. CDR3 nucleotides: TGTGCCAGTAGTGACAGCGGGAGCTCCTACAATGAGCAGTTCTTC. Translation: CASSDSGSSYNEQFF.

V gene TRBV2 combines with J gene TRBJ2-5; TRBD1 aligns across 9 bases. CDR1 is SNHLY and CDR2 is FYNNEI in the germline V gene. Germline trimming cut 7 bases from V and 11 bases from J; bases unmatched to any gene: 14. The CDR3 runs 14 residues. CDR3 in amino acids: CASKNRGLTSVQYF. The CDR3 bases are TGTGCCAGCAAGAACAGGGGGCTCACGAGCGTGCAGTACTTC.

The chain joins TRBV7-8 to TRBJ1-1, with 7 bases lining up with TRBD1. CDR1 is SGHVS and CDR2 is FQNEAQ in the germline V gene. V was clipped by 1 base and J by 5 bases; unmatched bases: 7. This CDR3 is built from 15 residues. The DNA for the CDR3 is TGTGCCAGCAGCTTAGTGGACAGGTTAGGGACTGAAGCTTTCTTT. Translated, it gives CASSLVDRLGTEAFF. The full variable domain, its missing parts supplied by reference TRBV7-8 and TRBJ1-1, is GAGVSQSPRYKVAKRGQDVALRCDPISGHVSLFWYQQALGQGPEFLTYFQNEAQLDKSGLPSDRFFAERPEGSVSTLKIQRTQQEDSAVYLCASSLVDRLGTEAFFGQGTRLTVV.

The rearrangement uses TRBV11-2 and TRBJ1-2; D is undetermined. The length of the CDR3 is 11 residues. CDR1 SGHAT and CDR2 FQNNGV come from the germline V gene. Trimming left V 1 base short and J 8 bases short, with 5 bases between. For the CDR3, the DNA is TGTGCCAGCAGCTTAGGACTGGGCTACACCTTC. Amino acid sequence: CASSLGLGYTF.

The CDR3, as DNA: TGCAGCGAAGGACTAGCGGGCTACAATGAGCAGTTCTTC. Its translation: CSEGLAGYNEQFF. The rearrangement links TRBV29-1 to TRBJ2-1; 11 nucleotides line up with TRBD2. CDR1 and CDR2 (germline): SQVTM, ANQGSEA. After removal of 7 bases from V and 3 bases from J, the junction contained 2 bases not matched to a gene. CDR3 length equals 13 residues.

V gene TRBV5-5 combines with J gene TRBJ2-7; D gene uncertain. Trimming removed 3 bases from V and 7 bases from J, with 17 bases in between. This CDR3 comprises 14 residues. The V gene's germline CDR1 is SGHKS and CDR2 YYEKEE (reference sequence). The CDR3 DNA reads TGTGCCAGCAGCTGGGGTCAAGGGTTGAGGGAGCAGTACTTC. This translates into CASSWGQGLREQYF.

This clone was seen more than once but under ten times. The V and J genes are TRBV19 and TRBJ1-2, with unresolved D. Germline CDR1 is LNHDA and CDR2 is SQIVND (reference sequence). CDR3 length: 12 amino acids. V was pared by 1 base and J by 8 bases, with 8 bases between. The CDR3 is CASSIGAKGYTF. The CDR3 coding sequence is TGTGCCAGTAGTATAGGGGCAAAAGGCTACACCTTC.

The chain uses TRBV9 and TRBJ2-3; D is unclear. In germline, CDR1 is SGDLS, CDR2 YYNGEE. V shed 2 bases and J shed 2 bases, with 12 bases lying between them. The CDR3 runs to 15 residues. CDR3 nucleotides: TGTGCCAGCAGCGTTATGGGCAGACTCACAGATACGCAGTATTTT. It codes for CASSVMGRLTDTQYF.

This chain joins TRBV29-1 and TRBJ1-2, with D possibly being TRBD1 (5 bases). The CDR3 loop spans 14 amino acids. Germline V CDR1 and CDR2: SQVTM, ANQGSEA. Trimming stripped 6 bases from V and 5 bases from J, with 19 bases between. DNA of the CDR3: TGCAGCGTCCTACCTGGGCAGGGTGGTTATGGCTACACCTTC. Translating it yields CSVLPGQGGYGYTF.

The gene calls are TRBV6-6 and TRBJ2-5; possibly TRBD1 for D (6 bases). The CDR3 spans 13 residues. Deletions cut 5 bases from V and 2 bases from J, with 9 bases between. The V gene's germline CDR1 is MNHNY and CDR2 SVGAGI (reference sequence). CDR3 in DNA: TGTGCCAGCAGTCAGGACAGACAAGAGACCCAGTACTTC. It yields the protein CASSQDRQETQYF.

V gene TRBV19 combines with J gene TRBJ2-5, with D perhaps matching TRBD1 or TRBD2 (5 bases each). Germline V gene sequence: CDR1 LNHDA, CDR2 SQIVND (reference sequence). Trimming removed 5 bases from V and 3 bases from J, with 13 bases in between. The CDR3 is 14 amino acids. The CDR3 nucleotides are TGTGCCAGTAGTGTTCCGGGACCAAAAGAGACCCAGTACTTC. As protein: CASSVPGPKETQYF.

The chain has TRBV15 and TRBJ1-5, with TRBD1 matching 9 bases. Unmatched junction bases numbered 10, after V lost 1 base and J lost 9 bases. This CDR3 region has 16 residues. Germline V gene sequence: CDR1 LNHNV, CDR2 YYDKDF (reference sequence). CDR3 protein: CATSRGRDRAHRPQHF. The DNA for the CDR3 is TGTGCCACCAGCAGAGGACGGGACAGGGCCCATCGGCCCCAGCATTTT.

V gene TRBV9 combines with J gene TRBJ1-6; D unresolved. CDR1 is SGDLS, CDR2 YYNGEE, per germline. The CDR3 spans 12 residues. The ends were cut back, 0 bases at V and 10 bases at J, with 5 bases in the middle. The CDR3 DNA reads TGTGCCAGCAGCGTAGGTTGGTCACCCCTCCACTTT. Translation: CASSVGWSPLHF.

This sequence joins TRBV4-3 and TRBJ2-3, with TRBD2 matching over 10 bases. The junction had 2 bases not matched to a gene; V was cut back by 0 bases and J by 2 bases. This CDR3 region has 16 residues. Germline values: CDR1 LGHNA, CDR2 YSLEER. The DNA for the CDR3 is TGCGCCAGCAGCCAAGAGCTAGCGGGGGCCACAGATACGCAGTATTTT. Its protein product is CASSQELAGATDTQYF.

In this sample, this clone turned up once. The rearrangement uses TRBV7-9 and TRBJ2-3; D tentatively fits TRBD1 or TRBD2 (5 bases each). Germline lookup yields CDR1 SEHNR and CDR2 FQNEAQ (reference sequence). This CDR3 comprises 16 residues. Trimming shortened V by 11 bases and J by 4 bases, and 25 bases separated the two germline ends. The CDR3 nucleotides read TGTGCCGCAGCGAGGGACGGCACCACCCAGGCAGATACGCAGTATTTT. Translation gives CAAARDGTTQADTQYF.

The chain combines TRBV27 with TRBJ1-2; a weak D match, TRBD1 (5 bases). This CDR3 region has 15 residues. The germline V gene encodes CDR1 MNHEY and CDR2 SMNVEV (reference sequence). V lost 5 bases to trimming and J lost 2 bases, with 15 bases between them. The CDR3 region has the DNA TGTGCCAGCAGTCCGAGCCAGGGACTAAACTATGGCTACACCTTC. Residues: CASSPSQGLNYGYTF.

This rearrangement joins TRBV27 to TRBJ1-1; D remains ambiguous. V gave up 3 bases and J gave up 1 base, with 6 bases separating them. The CDR3 is 13 amino acids. Per the germline V gene, CDR1 is MNHEY and CDR2 is SMNVEV (reference sequence). The CDR3 loop reads CASSLGKNTEAFF. In nucleotides, the CDR3 is TGTGCCAGCAGTTTGGGCAAGAACACTGAAGCTTTCTTT.

The chain carries TRBV7-9 and TRBJ2-5; 8 bases agree with TRBD2. This CDR3 comprises 15 residues. From germline, CDR1 is SEHNR and CDR2 FQNEAQ (reference sequence). V shed 8 bases and J 5 bases; nucleotides not matched to a gene: 13. DNA of the CDR3: TGTGCCAGCCCGCCCCGGGAGGGCCTGGGGGAGACCCAGTACTTC. Amino acid sequence: CASPPREGLGETQYF.